Listed below are T cell receptor beta chains from one sample, sequenced in a study of cytotoxic CD8 clonotypes in ibrutinib-treated CLL. Sequenced by immunoSEQ multiplex PCR; TCRdb stores in-frame clones only, minus some. Altogether over 45,000 clones are present, 50% to 70% being singletons, with the ten largest covering more than 20%. The source material was PBMCs, sampled at disease progression, from a patient treated with ibrutinib. The receptors were gathered from a human donor with chronic lymphocytic leukemia. Each CDR3 is given with its conserved first and last residue. The D gene is left open where the match is weak. Clone size, where shown, is once, few, many, or a class for clones that have expanded.

j_call,clone_size,d_call,v_call,cdr3_aa,cdr3_nt
TRBJ2-3,-,-,TRBV7-6,CASSPQGGDTQYF,TGTGCCAGCAGCCCCCAGGGGGGGGATACGCAGTATTTT
TRBJ1-2,few,-,TRBV18,CASSRDTGTPYGYTF,TGTGCCAGCTCACGGGATACCGGGACGCCCTATGGCTACACCTTC
TRBJ2-3,-,-,TRBV29-1,CSVEFVTYSVLDTQYF,TGCAGCGTTGAATTTGTGACGTATTCAGTCTTAGATACGCAGTATTTT
TRBJ1-1,-,-,TRBV7-2,CASSLGAGWRYSTEAFF,TGTGCCAGCAGCTTAGGGGCAGGGTGGCGGTATAGCACTGAAGCTTTCTTT
TRBJ1-6,once,TRBD1,TRBV7-9,CASSYPGQGLDNSPLHF,TGTGCCAGCAGCTACCCCGGACAGGGTTTAGACAATTCACCCCTCCACTTT
TRBJ2-7,few,TRBD1,TRBV7-9,CASKRGPYEQYF,TGTGCCAGCAAAAGGGGGCCCTACGAGCAGTACTTC
TRBJ2-3,-,TRBD1,TRBV10-3,CAISEPRTGNTDTQYF,TGTGCCATCAGTGAGCCACGGACAGGTAACACAGATACGCAGTATTTT
TRBJ1-4,-,TRBD1,TRBV6-5,CASRIDRVAEKLFF,TGTGCCAGCAGAATCGACAGGGTGGCTGAAAAACTGTTTTTT
TRBJ1-2,-,-,TRBV5-1,CASSTLAVDYGYTF,TGCGCCAGCAGCACCTTGGCAGTCGACTATGGCTACACCTTC
TRBJ2-1,-,-,TRBV7-2,CASSLGGMDEQFF,TGTGCCAGCAGCTTAGGCGGGATGGATGAGCAGTTCTTC
TRBJ2-1,-,-,TRBV4-3,CASSQRGPGAVNEQFF,TGCGCCAGCAGCCAAAGGGGCCCGGGGGCGGTTAATGAGCAGTTCTTC
TRBJ2-3,medium-sized,TRBD2,TRBV28,CASSLEPLGGSYTDTQYF,TGTGCCAGCAGTCTTGAACCCCTTGGCGGGAGTTATACAGATACGCAGTATTTT
TRBJ2-7,-,TRBD2,TRBV2,CASSLRGLAYEQYF,TGTGCCAGCAGCTTACGCGGACTAGCCTACGAGCAGTACTTC
TRBJ1-1,-,TRBD1,TRBV6-5,CASRLTGGGTEAFF,TGTGCCAGCAGGTTGACAGGGGGAGGCACTGAAGCTTTCTTT
TRBJ1-6,-,-,TRBV6-5,CASSFQGDNSPLHF,TGTGCCAGCAGTTTCCAGGGAGATAATTCACCCCTCCACTTT
TRBJ2-7,-,TRBD1,TRBV28,CASSPTGASYEQYF,TGTGCCAGCAGTCCGACAGGGGCCTCCTACGAGCAGTACTTC
TRBJ1-4,-,-,TRBV18,CASSPRDEKLFF,TGTGCCAGCTCACCACGGGATGAAAAACTGTTTTTT
TRBJ1-2,-,-,TRBV2,CASSELYPGSYGYTF,TGTGCCAGCAGTGAACTTTACCCGGGCAGCTATGGCTACACCTTC
TRBJ2-2,-,-,TRBV6-5,CASSYLDRGSGELFF,TGTGCCAGCAGTTACCTCGATAGGGGCTCCGGGGAGCTGTTTTTT
TRBJ1-2,-,-,TRBV7-2,CASSLTRVGGYTF,TGTGCCAGCAGCTTAACCAGGGTGGGCGGCTACACCTTC
TRBJ1-1,few,-,TRBV6-5,CASSYSSREAFF,TGTGCCAGCAGTTACTCGTCACGAGAAGCTTTCTTT
TRBJ2-1,few,TRBD2,TRBV4-2,CASSQSLSGLAAWNEQFF,TGTGCCAGCAGCCAAAGTTTGTCGGGACTAGCGGCTTGGAATGAGCAGTTCTTC
TRBJ1-4,-,-,TRBV2,CASTGAGLDEKLFF,TGTGCCAGCACGGGGGCCGGGTTAGATGAAAAACTGTTTTTT
TRBJ2-5,-,-,TRBV7-9,CASSLGASVTPTQYF,TGTGCCAGCAGCTTAGGGGCTAGCGTAACCCCCACCCAGTACTTC
TRBJ1-1,-,-,TRBV4-2,CASSQELNTEAFF,TGTGCCAGCAGCCAAGAATTAAACACTGAAGCTTTCTTT
TRBJ2-2,-,-,TRBV18,CASSPRPTNTGELFF,TGTGCCAGCTCACCACGGCCAACGAACACCGGGGAGCTGTTTTTT
TRBJ1-5,-,TRBD1,TRBV6-5,CASSWDRTQPQHF,TGTGCCAGCTCGTGGGACAGAACTCAGCCCCAGCATTTT
TRBJ1-1,-,-,TRBV11-2,CASTYPRDGDMNTEAFF,TGTGCCAGCACCTACCCCCGGGACGGTGATATGAACACTGAAGCTTTCTTT
TRBJ1-4,-,-,TRBV4-1,CASSPRQRNEKLFF,TGCGCCAGCAGCCCCCGACAGAGGAATGAAAAACTGTTTTTT
TRBJ2-3,few,-,TRBV29-1,CSGLRVDTQYF,TGCAGCGGGCTCAGGGTAGATACGCAGTATTTT
TRBJ1-4,once,-,TRBV23-1,CASTTGQSNEKLFF,TGCGCCAGCACAACTGGGCAGTCTAATGAAAAACTGTTTTTT
TRBJ1-6,few,-,TRBV2,CASSGPGPPPSPLHF,TGTGCCAGCAGCGGACCGGGACCCCCGCCTTCACCCCTCCACTTT
TRBJ2-5,-,-,TRBV4-3,CASSQDRTNQETQYF,TGCGCCAGCAGCCAAGATCGAACAAACCAAGAGACCCAGTACTTC
TRBJ2-1,-,TRBD2,TRBV4-3,CASSQDSGLAGYNEQFF,TGCGCCAGCAGCCAAGATTCGGGACTAGCGGGATACAATGAGCAGTTCTTC